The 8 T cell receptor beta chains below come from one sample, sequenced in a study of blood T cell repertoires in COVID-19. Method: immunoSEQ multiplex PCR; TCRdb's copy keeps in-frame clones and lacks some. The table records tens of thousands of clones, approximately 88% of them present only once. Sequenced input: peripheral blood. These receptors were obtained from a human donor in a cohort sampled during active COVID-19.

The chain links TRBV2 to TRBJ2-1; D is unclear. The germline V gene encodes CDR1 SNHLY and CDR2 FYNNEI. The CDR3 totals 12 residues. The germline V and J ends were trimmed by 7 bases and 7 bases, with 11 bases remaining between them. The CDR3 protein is CASTLPPNEQFF. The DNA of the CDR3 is TGTGCCAGCACCCTTCCCCCGAATGAGCAGTTCTTC. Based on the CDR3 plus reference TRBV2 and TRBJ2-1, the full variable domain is EPEVTQTPSHQVTQMGQEVILRCVPISNHLYFYWYRQILGQKVEFLVSFYNNEISEKSEIFDDQFSVERPDGSNFTLKIRSTKLEDSAMYFCASTLPPNEQFFGPGTRLTVL.

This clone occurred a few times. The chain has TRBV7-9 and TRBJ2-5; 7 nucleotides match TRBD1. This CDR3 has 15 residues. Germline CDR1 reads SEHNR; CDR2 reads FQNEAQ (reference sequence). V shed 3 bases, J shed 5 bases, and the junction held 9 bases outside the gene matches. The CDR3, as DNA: TGTGCCAGCAGCTTCCGTTCCGGCAGGGGGGAGACCCAGTACTTC. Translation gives CASSFRSGRGETQYF.

The CDR3 DNA reads TGCGCCAGCAGCCCGCGGACAGGGGACGAGCAGTACTTC. Protein sequence: CASSPRTGDEQYF. The chain carries TRBV4-3 and TRBJ2-7; 9 nucleotides match TRBD1. Germline V gives CDR1 LGHNA, CDR2 YSLEER. V was clipped by 4 bases and J by 5 bases; unmatched bases: 3. The CDR3 sequence is 13 residues long.

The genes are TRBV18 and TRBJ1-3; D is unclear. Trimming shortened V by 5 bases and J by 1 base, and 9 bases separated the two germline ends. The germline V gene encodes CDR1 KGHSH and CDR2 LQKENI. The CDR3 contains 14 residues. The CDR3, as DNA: TGTGCCAGCTCAATCCAGGATTCTGGAAACACCATATATTTT. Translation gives CASSIQDSGNTIYF.

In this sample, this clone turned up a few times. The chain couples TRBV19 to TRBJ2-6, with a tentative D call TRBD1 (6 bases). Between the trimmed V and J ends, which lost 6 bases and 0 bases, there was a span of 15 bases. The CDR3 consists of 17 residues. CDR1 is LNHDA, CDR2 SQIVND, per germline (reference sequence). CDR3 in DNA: TGTGCCAGTAGAGGCGGACAGACCAGCTCTGGGGCCAACGTCCTGACTTTC. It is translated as CASRGGQTSSGANVLTF.

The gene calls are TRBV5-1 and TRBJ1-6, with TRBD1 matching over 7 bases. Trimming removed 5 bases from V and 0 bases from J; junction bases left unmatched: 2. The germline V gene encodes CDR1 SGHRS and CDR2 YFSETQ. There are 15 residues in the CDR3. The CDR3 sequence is CASSRDSSYNSPLHF. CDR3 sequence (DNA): TGCGCCAGCAGTCGGGACAGCTCCTATAATTCACCCCTCCACTTT.

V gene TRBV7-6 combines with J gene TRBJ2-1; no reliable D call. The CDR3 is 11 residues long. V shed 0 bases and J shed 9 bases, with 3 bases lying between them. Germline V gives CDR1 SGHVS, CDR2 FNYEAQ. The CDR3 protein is CASSLAAEQFF. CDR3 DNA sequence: TGTGCCAGCAGCTTAGCAGCTGAGCAGTTCTTC.

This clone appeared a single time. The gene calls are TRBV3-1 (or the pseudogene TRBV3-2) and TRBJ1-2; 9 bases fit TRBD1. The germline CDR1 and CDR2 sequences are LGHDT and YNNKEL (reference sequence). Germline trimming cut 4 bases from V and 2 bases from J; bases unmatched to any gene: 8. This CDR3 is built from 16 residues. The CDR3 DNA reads TGTGCCAGCAGCCCAAGGGGACAGGGTCAAAACTATGGCTACACCTTC. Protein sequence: CASSPRGQGQNYGYTF.